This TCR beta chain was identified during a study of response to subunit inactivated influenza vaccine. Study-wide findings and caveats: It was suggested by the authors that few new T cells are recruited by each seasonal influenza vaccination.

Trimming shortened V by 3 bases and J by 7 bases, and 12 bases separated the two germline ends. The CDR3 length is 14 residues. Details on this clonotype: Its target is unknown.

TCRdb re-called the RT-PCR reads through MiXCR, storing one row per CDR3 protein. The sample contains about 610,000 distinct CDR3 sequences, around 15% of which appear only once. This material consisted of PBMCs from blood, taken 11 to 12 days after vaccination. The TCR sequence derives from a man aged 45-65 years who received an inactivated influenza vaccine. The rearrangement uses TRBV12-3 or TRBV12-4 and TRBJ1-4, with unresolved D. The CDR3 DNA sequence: TGTGCCAGCAGTTTGAGTCCCCGAAGTGAAAAACTGTTTTTT. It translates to CASSLSPRSEKLFF.